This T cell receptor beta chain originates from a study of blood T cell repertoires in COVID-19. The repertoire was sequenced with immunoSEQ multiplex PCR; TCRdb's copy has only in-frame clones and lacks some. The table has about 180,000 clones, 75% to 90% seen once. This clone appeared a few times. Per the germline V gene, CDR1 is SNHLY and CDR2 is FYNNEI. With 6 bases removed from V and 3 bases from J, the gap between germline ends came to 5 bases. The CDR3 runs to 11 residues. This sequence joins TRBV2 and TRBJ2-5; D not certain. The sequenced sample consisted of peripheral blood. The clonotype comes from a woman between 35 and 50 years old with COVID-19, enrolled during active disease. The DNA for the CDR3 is TGTGCCAGCAGCGTTAAAGAGACCCAGTACTTC. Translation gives CASSVKETQYF.